This T cell receptor (beta chain) was identified during a study of T cells in Graves' hyperthyroidism and ophthalmopathy. Study-level results: Model output signaled ophthalmopathy a median around 6.9 months ahead of onset. Blood samples included most of the expanded thyroid clonotypes exceeding 0.001.

The investigators amplified TCR beta CDR3 regions from RNA transcripts. The HTBI primer set was used in a first-round RT-PCR of the TCR CDR3. TCRdb re-analysed the multiplex PCR reads in MiXCR, keeping a single row per CDR3 protein. There are just over 550,000 distinct CDR3 sequences in the sample; roughly 50% occur only once, and approximately 8.2% lies in the top ten. Deletions cut 5 bases from V and 6 bases from J, with 10 bases between. There are 12 residues in the CDR3. The V gene's germline CDR1 is SNHLY and CDR2 FYNNEI. Concerning this clonotype itself: What it recognizes is unknown.

Graves' hyperthyroidism is called stable when ophthalmopathy does not progress within 18 months. Exclusion criteria comprised uncontrolled infection, other autoimmune disease, pregnancy or lactation. This clonotype was obtained from a woman aged 18-29 years with Graves' hyperthyroidism. This rearrangement joins TRBV2 to TRBJ1-1; D gene ambiguous. Sequencing used peripheral blood or thyroid tissue (not recorded which). The CDR3 nucleotides read TGTGCCAGCAGTTTTAGAAATGCTGAAGCTTTCTTT. Residues: CASSFRNAEAFF.